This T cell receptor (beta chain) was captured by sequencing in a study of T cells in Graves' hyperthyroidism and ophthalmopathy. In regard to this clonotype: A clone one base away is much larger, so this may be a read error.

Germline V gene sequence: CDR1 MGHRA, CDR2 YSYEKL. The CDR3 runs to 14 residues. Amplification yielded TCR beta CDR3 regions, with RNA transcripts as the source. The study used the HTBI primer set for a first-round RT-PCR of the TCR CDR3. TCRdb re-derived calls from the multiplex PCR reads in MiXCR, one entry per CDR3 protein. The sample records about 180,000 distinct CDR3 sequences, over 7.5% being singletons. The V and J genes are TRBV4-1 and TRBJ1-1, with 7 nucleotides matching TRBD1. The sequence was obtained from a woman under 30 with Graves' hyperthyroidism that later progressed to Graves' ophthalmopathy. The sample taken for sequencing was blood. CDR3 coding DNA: TGCGCCAGCTGCCAACAGGGGTTGAACACTGAAGCTTTCTTT. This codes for CASCQQGLNTEAFF.